This is a list of T cell receptor beta chains from one sample in a study of shared clonotypes between healthy human individuals. Using immunoSEQ multiplex PCR, the repertoire was profiled, and TCRdb retains in-frame clones only, with some absent. The sample yields about 2 million clones, approximately 94% seen once. What was sequenced was naive CD8+ T cells sorted from blood. The receptors were sampled from a man aged 18 to 30 in good health. CDR3s include the opening cysteine and the closing phenylalanine or tryptophan. D genes are given only for firm matches. The listing skips clone size in some rows; elsewhere it reads once, few, many or a size class.

D gene	V gene	J gene	clone size	CDR3 DNA	CDR3 protein
NA	TRBV13	TRBJ2-7	NA	TGTGCCAGCAGCTTAGACGGGAGTGTCTACGAGCAGTACTTC	CASSLDGSVYEQYF
NA	TRBV10-2	TRBJ1-5	NA	TGCGCCAGCAGTGAGGGGTTCGAACCCCAGCATTTT	CASSEGFEPQHF
TRBD2	TRBV14	TRBJ2-7	NA	TGTGCCAGCAGCCATATAGCGGGAGACAGCGAGCAGTACTTC	CASSHIAGDSEQYF
TRBD1	TRBV28	TRBJ2-2	NA	TGTGCCAGCAGAACGGACAGGGGATTTCCCGGGGAGCTGTTTTTT	CASRTDRGFPGELFF
NA	TRBV11-2	TRBJ2-7	NA	TGTGCCAGCAGCCAAAGGCAGGGGTCCTACGAGCAGTACTTC	CASSQRQGSYEQYF
NA	TRBV6-5	TRBJ2-3	NA	TGTGCCAGCAGCCCTCGAGGATTCTTCACAGATACGCAGTATTTT	CASSPRGFFTDTQYF
NA	TRBV5-6	TRBJ2-7	NA	TGTGCCAGCAGCTTGCAGGCCGAGCAGTACTTC	CASSLQAEQYF
NA	TRBV6-1	TRBJ2-7	NA	TGTGCCAGCAGTGACGCCGTCTACGAGCAGTACTTC	CASSDAVYEQYF
NA	TRBV6-5	TRBJ2-7	NA	TGTGCCAGCAGTTACGATCCGGGGAGCTACGAGCAGTACTTC	CASSYDPGSYEQYF
NA	TRBV4-1	TRBJ1-5	NA	TGCGCCAGCAGCCAGACAGCCCCGGGGCAGCCCCAGCATTTT	CASSQTAPGQPQHF
NA	TRBV14	TRBJ1-6	NA	TGTGCCAGCAGCCAAGTAGCGGCAGACTTATATAATTCACCCCTCCACTTT	CASSQVAADLYNSPLHF
NA	TRBV6-5	TRBJ2-7	NA	TGTGCCAGCAGTTACTCGAATTCGGGCGAGCAGTACTTC	CASSYSNSGEQYF
NA	TRBV15	TRBJ2-2	NA	TGTGCGCTTGTCGGGAGTGGGGACACCGGGGAGCTGTTTTTT	CALVGSGDTGELFF
NA	TRBV6-5	TRBJ1-5	NA	TGTGCCAGCAGCGCAGGGCTCAATCAGCCCCAGCATTTT	CASSAGLNQPQHF
NA	TRBV18	TRBJ2-1	NA	TGTGCCAGCTCACCCACTGAGAGCTCCTACAATGAGCAGTTCTTC	CASSPTESSYNEQFF
TRBD2	TRBV4-3	TRBJ2-7	NA	TGCGCCAGCAGCCAAGGTAGCGGGCCCTACGAGCAGTACTTC	CASSQGSGPYEQYF
NA	TRBV11-2	TRBJ2-7	NA	TGTGCCAGCAGCTTAGATGTAGGGTCCGAGCAGTACTTC	CASSLDVGSEQYF
NA	TRBV15	TRBJ2-7	once	TGTGCCACCAGCCCGAATGACGTTAGCGAAGGGAACCCCTACGAGCAGTACTTC	CATSPNDVSEGNPYEQYF
TRBD2	TRBV6-5	TRBJ2-2	NA	TGTGCCAGCAGTCCACTAGCGGGGACCGGGGAGCTGTTTTTT	CASSPLAGTGELFF
TRBD2	TRBV9	TRBJ2-1	NA	TGTGCCAGCAGCGTAGAGTATCGGGGGGATGAGCAGTTCTTC	CASSVEYRGDEQFF
NA	TRBV28	TRBJ2-5	NA	TGTGCCAGCAGTCTTGACAGGCAGAGGGACCAAGAGACCCAGTACTTC	CASSLDRQRDQETQYF
NA	TRBV6-5	TRBJ2-7	NA	TGTGCCAGCACCAAGGGTTACGAGCAGTACTTC	CASTKGYEQYF
NA	TRBV28	TRBJ1-5	NA	TGTGCCAGCAATCGGGGTTTTGGCAATCAGCCCCAGCATTTT	CASNRGFGNQPQHF
TRBD2	TRBV30	TRBJ2-3	NA	TGTGCCTGGAGTGTGACTAGCGGTTTCACAGATACGCAGTATTTT	CAWSVTSGFTDTQYF
TRBD1	TRBV28	TRBJ2-7	NA	TGTGCCAGCAGTTTAACAGGGGGCGCCTACGAGCAGTACTTC	CASSLTGGAYEQYF
NA	TRBV29-1	TRBJ1-3	NA	TGCAGCGTCGCGACAGTTAGCTCTGGAAACACCATATATTTT	CSVATVSSGNTIYF
TRBD1	TRBV10-3	TRBJ2-7	NA	TGTGCCATCAGTGAGTCAGAGACAGGGTTCCCCGAGCAGTACTTC	CAISESETGFPEQYF
TRBD2	TRBV9	TRBJ2-1	NA	TGTGCCAGCAGCGTAGTAACGGGGGGGAAGCAGTTCTTC	CASSVVTGGKQFF
TRBD1	TRBV27	TRBJ2-7	NA	TGTGCCAGCAGTCGAGTACAGGGGGCGCGGTACGAGCAGTACTTC	CASSRVQGARYEQYF
TRBD1	TRBV28	TRBJ1-1	NA	TGTGCCAGCAGTTACGACAGGGGGCAAGCTTTCTTT	CASSYDRGQAFF
TRBD1	TRBV5-6	TRBJ1-5	NA	TGTGCCAGCAGCTGGGGGACAGACCTAAATCAGCCCCAGCATTTT	CASSWGTDLNQPQHF
NA	TRBV4-1	TRBJ2-1	NA	TGCGCCAGCAGTACCCGACCCGACTACAATGAGCAGTTCTTC	CASSTRPDYNEQFF
TRBD1	TRBV19	TRBJ2-2	NA	TGTGCCAGTAGTGCCTGGACAGGGGTTAGTCCCGGGGAGCTGTTTTTT	CASSAWTGVSPGELFF
NA	TRBV9	TRBJ2-7	NA	TGTGCCAGCAGCGTAGCTCCGATATACGAGCAGTACTTC	CASSVAPIYEQYF
NA	TRBV7-2	TRBJ1-1	NA	TGTGCCAGCAGCTTAGCGTCGGGCGCTGAAGCTTTCTTT	CASSLASGAEAFF
NA	TRBV6-1	TRBJ1-2	NA	TGTGCCAGCTTTTATCCAGAGGACTATGGCTACACCTTC	CASFYPEDYGYTF
NA	TRBV27	TRBJ1-6	NA	TGTGCCAGCAGTTCCGGATATAATTCACCCCTCCACTTT	CASSSGYNSPLHF
NA	TRBV27	TRBJ2-1	NA	TGTGCCAGCATCCAAACGACAGCCCCCGGCAATGAGCAGTTCTTC	CASIQTTAPGNEQFF
NA	TRBV6-1	TRBJ1-5	NA	TGTGCCAGCAGTGAGTGGGGAGGGGGTTATAGCAATCAGCCCCAGCATTTT	CASSEWGGGYSNQPQHF
NA	TRBV27	TRBJ2-7	NA	TGTGCCAGCAGTTTCTTCCCAGGGGCCCCGTACGAGCAGTACTTC	CASSFFPGAPYEQYF
NA	TRBV6-1	TRBJ2-7	NA	TGTGCCAGCAGTGACACATTTAATGTGGGGCAGTACTTC	CASSDTFNVGQYF
NA	TRBV9	TRBJ2-7	NA	TGTGCCAGCAGCGTAGAAGCTACTAGCTACTACGAGCAGTACTTC	CASSVEATSYYEQYF
NA	TRBV13	TRBJ2-3	NA	TGTGCCAGCAGTTCCGGAGAGGAGCTAGATACGCAGTATTTT	CASSSGEELDTQYF
TRBD1	TRBV28	TRBJ2-5	NA	TGTGCCAGCAGTTTCAGGGGGCAAGAGACCCAGTACTTC	CASSFRGQETQYF
TRBD2	TRBV27	TRBJ2-7	once	TGTGCCAGCAGTAGCGGGATAGTCTACGAGCAGTACTTC	CASSSGIVYEQYF
NA	TRBV11-2	TRBJ2-5	NA	TGTGCCAGCAGCTTAGGAAATCCCGAGACCCAGTACTTC	CASSLGNPETQYF
NA	TRBV6-5	TRBJ2-2	NA	TGTGCCAGCAGTTACTCCGACAGCACCGGGGAGCTGTTTTTT	CASSYSDSTGELFF
NA	TRBV28	TRBJ2-7	NA	TGTGCCAGCAGTTTATGGCAGGGGATACCCTACGAGCAGTACTTC	CASSLWQGIPYEQYF
TRBD2	TRBV28	TRBJ2-7	NA	TGTGCCAGCAGGGGACTAGCGGGGTGGAACTCCTACGAGCAGTACTTC	CASRGLAGWNSYEQYF